The present T cell receptor beta chain was sequenced within a study of control samples from healthy donors and cancer patients. Assay used: immunoSEQ multiplex PCR; TCRdb lists only in-frame clones, some missing. The repertoire holds approximately 100,000 clones, with more than 75% as singletons. The length of the CDR3 is 16 residues. Unmatched junction bases numbered 5, after V lost 2 bases and J lost 5 bases. Germline CDR1 LGHDT, CDR2 YNNKEL (reference sequence). The sample taken for sequencing was blood. The chain has TRBV3-1 (or the pseudogene TRBV3-2) and TRBJ2-1; 11 positions match TRBD2. The receptor was isolated from a woman aged 40 to 55 in good health. The CDR3 nucleotides read TGTGCCAGCAGCCAACTACTAGCGGGGGCCAACAATGAGCAGTTCTTC. Encoded protein: CASSQLLAGANNEQFF.